Listed below are T cell receptor beta chains from one sample, sequenced in a study of beta chain features in type 1 diabetes. Here immunoSEQ multiplex PCR was the method, and the copy in TCRdb shows in-frame clones only, minus some. The data show fewer than 550,000 clones, approximately 10% seen once. Sequenced input: naive CD4+ T cells from blood. The source is a woman aged 18-35 years in good health. CDR3s include the opening cysteine and the closing phenylalanine or tryptophan. The order of the fields is J gene, V gene, clone size, D gene, CDR3 DNA, CDR3 protein. D genes are given only for firm matches. Clone size, where shown, is once, few, many, or a class for clones that have expanded.

j_gene: TRBJ2-5; v_gene: TRBV30; abundance: many; d_gene: TRBD2; CDR3nt: TGTGCCTGGAGTGTAAAGAGGACTAGCGGATCCCAAGAGACCCAGTACTTC; CDR3aa: CAWSVKRTSGSQETQYF
j_gene: TRBJ2-1; v_gene: TRBV2; abundance: few; d_gene: .; CDR3nt: TGTGCCAGCAGTGAAGCTCTGCTGGGTGAGCAGTTCTTC; CDR3aa: CASSEALLGEQFF
j_gene: TRBJ1-4; v_gene: TRBV6-6; abundance: few; d_gene: TRBD1; CDR3nt: TGTGCCAGCAGTTCCCGACAGGGACGTGAAAAACTGTTTTTT; CDR3aa: CASSSRQGREKLFF
j_gene: TRBJ2-1; v_gene: TRBV18; abundance: .; d_gene: TRBD1; CDR3nt: TGTGCCAGCTCACCAAGTGAGGGGGCGCACCCATTCTTC; CDR3aa: CASSPSEGAHPFF
j_gene: TRBJ2-5; v_gene: TRBV5-1; abundance: .; d_gene: TRBD2; CDR3nt: TGCGCCAGCAGCATCGGGGGGACTAGCCGGGAGACCCAGTACTTC; CDR3aa: CASSIGGTSRETQYF
j_gene: TRBJ2-1; v_gene: TRBV7-9; abundance: .; d_gene: .; CDR3nt: TGTGCCAGCAGCTTAGTGGGGGCCAATGAGCAGTTCTTC; CDR3aa: CASSLVGANEQFF
j_gene: TRBJ2-7; v_gene: TRBV7-9; abundance: few; d_gene: .; CDR3nt: TGTGCCAGCAGCTTAGGCGACGAGCAGTACTTC; CDR3aa: CASSLGDEQYF
j_gene: TRBJ2-2; v_gene: TRBV5-6; abundance: few; d_gene: .; CDR3nt: TGTGCCAGCAGCTTTCCTGGGATCACCGGGGAGCTGTTTTTT; CDR3aa: CASSFPGITGELFF
j_gene: TRBJ1-2; v_gene: TRBV5-1; abundance: .; d_gene: .; CDR3nt: TGCGCCAGCAGCTTGGCGGGAGGGAACTATGGCTACACCTTC; CDR3aa: CASSLAGGNYGYTF
j_gene: TRBJ1-5; v_gene: TRBV27; abundance: few; d_gene: TRBD1; CDR3nt: TGTGCCAGCAGTTTAGGCAGGGGGCATCAGCCCCAGCATTTT; CDR3aa: CASSLGRGHQPQHF
j_gene: TRBJ2-2; v_gene: TRBV13; abundance: few; d_gene: .; CDR3nt: TGTGCCAGCAGCTTACCGACAGGATACACCGGGGAGCTGTTTTTT; CDR3aa: CASSLPTGYTGELFF
j_gene: TRBJ2-5; v_gene: TRBV7-2; abundance: few; d_gene: TRBD1; CDR3nt: TGTGCCAGCAGCTTAGGGACAGGGCCGGCAGAGACCCAGTACTTC; CDR3aa: CASSLGTGPAETQYF
j_gene: TRBJ1-1; v_gene: TRBV4-1; abundance: few; d_gene: .; CDR3nt: TGCGCCAGCAGTCCTCGGGCAGGGAACACTGAAGCTTTCTTT; CDR3aa: CASSPRAGNTEAFF
j_gene: TRBJ1-4; v_gene: TRBV14; abundance: few; d_gene: .; CDR3nt: TGTGCCAGCAGCCAAGCCCCTAATGAAAAACTGTTTTTT; CDR3aa: CASSQAPNEKLFF
j_gene: TRBJ2-2; v_gene: TRBV30; abundance: .; d_gene: TRBD2; CDR3nt: TGTGCCTGGAAGTTCGTGGCGGGAGCGGGCACCGGGGAGCTGTTTTTT; CDR3aa: CAWKFVAGAGTGELFF
j_gene: TRBJ2-1; v_gene: TRBV7-9; abundance: many; d_gene: TRBD2; CDR3nt: TGTGCCAGCACCCAAAGGCTAGCGGGAAATGAGCAGTTCTTC; CDR3aa: CASTQRLAGNEQFF
j_gene: TRBJ2-1; v_gene: TRBV7-2; abundance: .; d_gene: TRBD1; CDR3nt: TGTGCCAGCAGCTCCGACAGGGCGACCTACAATGAGCAGTTCTTC; CDR3aa: CASSSDRATYNEQFF
j_gene: TRBJ2-1; v_gene: TRBV2; abundance: few; d_gene: .; CDR3nt: TGTGCCACCCAAAGGAGCAGGGAAGGTTTACAGTTCTTC; CDR3aa: CATQRSREGLQFF
j_gene: TRBJ2-6; v_gene: TRBV25-1; abundance: few; d_gene: .; CDR3nt: TGTGCCAGCAGTAACCACCGGGCTGGGGCCAACGTCCTGACTTTC; CDR3aa: CASSNHRAGANVLTF
j_gene: TRBJ1-2; v_gene: TRBV5-4; abundance: .; d_gene: .; CDR3nt: TGTGCCAGCATCCCCGAGCTCGGGGGGCCCTTTTATGGCTACACCTTC; CDR3aa: CASIPELGGPFYGYTF
j_gene: TRBJ2-5; v_gene: TRBV15; abundance: few; d_gene: .; CDR3nt: TGTGCCACCAGCGAAGGCAGGGGAAAAGAGACCCAGTACTTC; CDR3aa: CATSEGRGKETQYF
j_gene: TRBJ1-2; v_gene: TRBV19; abundance: few; d_gene: TRBD1; CDR3nt: TGTGCCAGTAGTATAGATCGGGACAGGGCCGGAAAATACACCTTC; CDR3aa: CASSIDRDRAGKYTF
j_gene: TRBJ1-2; v_gene: TRBV6-5; abundance: few; d_gene: TRBD1; CDR3nt: TGTGCCAGCAGTATCGGGACAGGCTATGGCTACACCTTC; CDR3aa: CASSIGTGYGYTF
j_gene: TRBJ2-7; v_gene: TRBV5-4; abundance: .; d_gene: TRBD2; CDR3nt: TGTGCCAGCAGCTTGAGACTAGCGGGGTCGTTCTACGAGCAGTACTTC; CDR3aa: CASSLRLAGSFYEQYF
j_gene: TRBJ1-2; v_gene: TRBV18; abundance: .; d_gene: TRBD1; CDR3nt: TGTGCCAGCTCAGCGATGACAGGGATGGGTAACTATGGCTACACCTTC; CDR3aa: CASSAMTGMGNYGYTF
j_gene: TRBJ2-2; v_gene: TRBV15; abundance: .; d_gene: TRBD1; CDR3nt: TGTGCCACCAGCGGACAGGGTTACTCCGGGGAGCTGTTTTTT; CDR3aa: CATSGQGYSGELFF
j_gene: TRBJ2-5; v_gene: TRBV7-9; abundance: .; d_gene: TRBD1; CDR3nt: TGTGCCAGCACCAGGGGGCCGTCAGAGACCCAGTACTTC; CDR3aa: CASTRGPSETQYF
j_gene: TRBJ1-2; v_gene: TRBV15; abundance: .; d_gene: TRBD1; CDR3nt: TGTGCCACCAGCACTAGATCCACAGGGGACTATGGCTACACCTTC; CDR3aa: CATSTRSTGDYGYTF
j_gene: TRBJ1-1; v_gene: TRBV19; abundance: few; d_gene: .; CDR3nt: TGTGCCAGTGGGCAGGGGAGGACTGAAGCTTTCTTT; CDR3aa: CASGQGRTEAFF
j_gene: TRBJ2-5; v_gene: TRBV11-3; abundance: few; d_gene: .; CDR3nt: TGTGCCAGCAGCCCGATCACTCGGGAGACCCAGTACTTC; CDR3aa: CASSPITRETQYF
j_gene: TRBJ2-2; v_gene: TRBV29-1; abundance: .; d_gene: .; CDR3nt: TGCAGCGTTAGGGGGTCCCACACCGGGGAGCTGTTTTTT; CDR3aa: CSVRGSHTGELFF
j_gene: TRBJ2-5; v_gene: TRBV7-9; abundance: few; d_gene: .; CDR3nt: TGTGCCAGCAGCTCGGGACCATCTGGGGAGACCCAGTACTTC; CDR3aa: CASSSGPSGETQYF
j_gene: TRBJ1-4; v_gene: TRBV4-1; abundance: .; d_gene: .; CDR3nt: TGCGCCAGCAGCCAAGGGGGATCTAATGAAAAACTGTTTTTT; CDR3aa: CASSQGGSNEKLFF
j_gene: TRBJ1-2; v_gene: TRBV7-2; abundance: .; d_gene: .; CDR3nt: TGTGCCAGCAGCTTAGTTGTTCACTCGTCGGGTGGCTACACCTTC; CDR3aa: CASSLVVHSSGGYTF
j_gene: TRBJ1-1; v_gene: TRBV20-1; abundance: .; d_gene: TRBD1; CDR3nt: TGCAGTGCCCTGGGACAGGGAGAAGCTTTCTTT; CDR3aa: CSALGQGEAFF
j_gene: TRBJ1-2; v_gene: TRBV7-2; abundance: .; d_gene: TRBD1; CDR3nt: TGTGCCAGCAGCCCAGCAAGACAGGGCCAGCTTTATGGCTACACCTTC; CDR3aa: CASSPARQGQLYGYTF
j_gene: TRBJ2-5; v_gene: TRBV15; abundance: few; d_gene: .; CDR3nt: TGTGCCACCAGCCTGAGCCCAAAAGAGACCCAGTACTTC; CDR3aa: CATSLSPKETQYF
j_gene: TRBJ2-2; v_gene: TRBV14; abundance: .; d_gene: TRBD2; CDR3nt: TGTGCCAGCTTGCTAGCGGGAGTCAACAAAAACACCGGGGAGCTGTTTTTT; CDR3aa: CASLLAGVNKNTGELFF
j_gene: TRBJ2-3; v_gene: TRBV7-2; abundance: .; d_gene: .; CDR3nt: TGTGCCAGCAGCTTAGCAGTCACAGATACGCAGTATTTT; CDR3aa: CASSLAVTDTQYF
j_gene: TRBJ1-1; v_gene: TRBV28; abundance: .; d_gene: .; CDR3nt: TGTGCCAGCAACAGACAAAAAGGGAACACTGAAGCTTTCTTT; CDR3aa: CASNRQKGNTEAFF
j_gene: TRBJ2-3; v_gene: TRBV4-3; abundance: .; d_gene: .; CDR3nt: TGCGCCAGCAGCGCGTCTCAGGGGGGCGCAGATACGCAGTATTTT; CDR3aa: CASSASQGGADTQYF
j_gene: TRBJ2-7; v_gene: TRBV19; abundance: few; d_gene: .; CDR3nt: TGTGCCAGTAGTATCCGCCGGAGCTACGAGCAGTACTTC; CDR3aa: CASSIRRSYEQYF
j_gene: TRBJ1-3; v_gene: TRBV14; abundance: few; d_gene: .; CDR3nt: TGTGCCAGCAGCCCCAGTGGAAACACCATATATTTT; CDR3aa: CASSPSGNTIYF
j_gene: TRBJ1-5; v_gene: TRBV29-1; abundance: few; d_gene: TRBD1; CDR3nt: TGCAGCGTCCAGGGGGCGGGGGAGCCCCAGCATTTT; CDR3aa: CSVQGAGEPQHF
j_gene: TRBJ1-2; v_gene: TRBV28; abundance: few; d_gene: .; CDR3nt: TGTGCCAGCAGGCCCGGCTCGGAAGCGGATGGCTACACCTTC; CDR3aa: CASRPGSEADGYTF
j_gene: TRBJ1-1; v_gene: TRBV6-5; abundance: .; d_gene: .; CDR3nt: TGTGCCAGCAGGTTAAACACTGAAGCTTTCTTT; CDR3aa: CASRLNTEAFF
j_gene: TRBJ2-5; v_gene: TRBV7-7; abundance: .; d_gene: TRBD1; CDR3nt: TGTGCTAGCAGCCCCCGGGACAGAGACCAAGAGACCCAGTACTTC; CDR3aa: CASSPRDRDQETQYF
j_gene: TRBJ1-6; v_gene: TRBV28; abundance: few; d_gene: .; CDR3nt: TGTGCCAGCAGTTTAGGGGGACACGCAAATTCACCCCTCCACTTT; CDR3aa: CASSLGGHANSPLHF
j_gene: TRBJ2-1; v_gene: TRBV29-1; abundance: .; d_gene: TRBD1; CDR3nt: TGCAGCGTTGATCCCGGGACAGGGGGCTCTCGGTCCTACAATGAGCAGTTCTTC; CDR3aa: CSVDPGTGGSRSYNEQFF
j_gene: TRBJ2-1; v_gene: TRBV27; abundance: few; d_gene: .; CDR3nt: TGTGCCAGCAGTTCAGGGTTCCGGCAGTTCTTC; CDR3aa: CASSSGFRQFF
j_gene: TRBJ2-1; v_gene: TRBV7-7; abundance: few; d_gene: TRBD1; CDR3nt: TGTGCTAGCAGCTCCGGGACAGGGGGCTACAATGAGCAGTTCTTC; CDR3aa: CASSSGTGGYNEQFF
j_gene: TRBJ2-3; v_gene: TRBV2; abundance: few; d_gene: .; CDR3nt: TGTGCCAGCAGTGAAGCGCTTCAGGCCTTACAGTATTTT; CDR3aa: CASSEALQALQYF
j_gene: TRBJ2-7; v_gene: TRBV4-1; abundance: .; d_gene: .; CDR3nt: TGCGCCAGCAGCCAAGACTTTTACTACGAGCAGTACTTC; CDR3aa: CASSQDFYYEQYF
j_gene: TRBJ2-2; v_gene: TRBV15; abundance: .; d_gene: TRBD2; CDR3nt: TGTGCCACCAGCAATCCTAGCGGGGAGAACACCGGGGAGCTGTTTTTT; CDR3aa: CATSNPSGENTGELFF
j_gene: TRBJ2-5; v_gene: TRBV2; abundance: few; d_gene: TRBD2; CDR3nt: TGTGCCAGCAGACGAGCGGGGTGGGAGACCCAGTACTTC; CDR3aa: CASRRAGWETQYF
j_gene: TRBJ1-6; v_gene: TRBV5-1; abundance: .; d_gene: .; CDR3nt: TGCGCCAGCAGCTTGGTGTCGGGGATCTATAATTCACCCCTCCACTTT; CDR3aa: CASSLVSGIYNSPLHF
j_gene: TRBJ2-3; v_gene: TRBV18; abundance: .; d_gene: .; CDR3nt: TGTGCCAGCTCACCCTACGGACCTACAGATACGCAGTATTTT; CDR3aa: CASSPYGPTDTQYF